Following are 7 T cell receptor beta chains from one sample sequenced in a study of T cell responses to AZD1222 COVID-19 vaccine. Using immunoSEQ multiplex PCR, the repertoire was profiled, and TCRdb retains in-frame clones only, with some absent. In the table there are more than 100,000 clones, 75% to 90% of which are singletons. This sample comprised peripheral blood, obtained on day 0 of AZD1222 vaccination. Source of these receptors: an adult in good health.

The rearrangement joins TRBV9 to TRBJ2-2, with D tentatively TRBD1 or TRBD2 (5 bases each). The germline V gene encodes CDR1 SGDLS and CDR2 YYNGEE. V was cut by 3 bases and J by 7 bases, with 13 bases left in between. This CDR3 is 14 amino acids long. DNA for the CDR3: TGTGCCAGCAGCGCCCTGGGGGAAGGCGGGGAGCTGTTTTTT. It translates to CASSALGEGGELFF.

On this clone: At one end the junction does not follow the germline gene, possibly because of a read error. CDR3 coding DNA: TGTGCCATCCGTGATAGCCGGGGAACTAATGAAAAACTGTTTTTT. The encoded protein is CAIRDSRGTNEKLFF. This chain links TRBV10-3 with TRBJ1-4; no clear D gene. The CDR3 is 15 amino acids. Germline assignment: CDR1 ENHRY and CDR2 SYGVKD.

J is TRBJ2-7 and V is TRBV19, with D tentatively TRBD2 (7 bases). CDR1 and CDR2 from the germline V gene are LNHDA and SQIVND (reference sequence). V lost 7 bases and J 1 base, leaving 17 bases between the germline ends. This CDR3 is built from 15 residues. In DNA, the CDR3 is TGTGCCAGTACCCGGGGGGCGGCACAATCCTACGAGCAGTACTTC. It encodes CASTRGAAQSYEQYF.

This chain uses TRBV15 with TRBJ1-1; D not resolved. The V end lost 1 base, the J end lost 0 bases, and 12 bases lay between the germline ends. CDR3 length: 16 amino acids. Germline values: CDR1 LNHNV, CDR2 YYDKDF (reference sequence). In DNA form, the CDR3 reads TGTGCCACCAGCAGAGCCCCCTCGGCGGTGAACACTGAAGCTTTCTTT. It specifies CATSRAPSAVNTEAFF. The variable domain in full, completed from reference TRBV15 and TRBJ1-1, reads DAMVIQNPRYQVTQFGKPVTLSCSQTLNHNVMYWYQQKSSQAPKLLFHYYDKDFNNEADTPDNFQSRRPNTSFCFLDIRSPGLGDTAMYLCATSRAPSAVNTEAFFGQGTRLTVV.

This clone has only a few counts. This same CDR3 is encoded by further DNA sequences in the sample. This chain joins TRBV9 and TRBJ2-2; unclear D gene. V was pared by 3 bases and J by 4 bases, with 1 base between. The CDR3 has 11 residues. From germline, CDR1 is SGDLS and CDR2 YYNGEE. CDR3 sequence: CASSGTGELFF. The DNA of the CDR3 is TGTGCCAGCAGCGGCACCGGGGAGCTGTTTTTT.

V is TRBV6-1 and J is TRBJ1-5; no reliable D call. The V gene's germline CDR1 is MNHNS and CDR2 SASEGT. The V and J ends lost 1 base and 6 bases respectively, with 7 bases between them. The CDR3 extends over 13 amino acids. The CDR3 DNA reads as TGTGCCAGCAGTGAAGGGGCAACTCAGCCCCAGCATTTT. The encoded protein is CASSEGATQPQHF.

The genes are TRBV3-1 (or the pseudogene TRBV3-2) and TRBJ2-5; D not resolved. Between the trimmed V and J ends, which lost 0 bases and 6 bases, there was a span of 14 bases. CDR3 length equals 15 residues. Per germline, CDR1 LGHDT and CDR2 YNNKEL (reference sequence). The CDR3 region has the DNA TGTGCCAGCAGCCAAGATTCCGGAATAGGGAAGACCCAGTACTTC. This gives the protein CASSQDSGIGKTQYF.